This T cell receptor (beta chain) appears in the sequencing data of a study of regulatory T cells in long-lasting Graves disease. Study details: Over-5-year antithyroid drug use with positive TSH receptor antibodies defined persistent Graves' disease in the study. Points from the study as a whole: Lower TCR diversity characterized persistent Graves' patients relative to newly diagnosed patients. Newly diagnosed disease favored TRBV20-1 and TRBJ2-1 over persistent disease.

The CDR3 totals 14 residues, both ends included. CDR1 SGDLS and CDR2 YYNGEE come from the germline V gene. The sample holds a few counts of this clonotype. Antigen unknown. In this CDR3 the conserved last residue, phenylalanine or tryptophan, is missing, so a read error is likely. No DNA is shown, since the ends of the CDR3 on it are uncertain; the CDR3 is the one TCRdb lists. As to time point: persistent/refractory GD, antithyroid drugs over 5 years with positive TRAb. Making the TCR library involved RNA that had been extracted from PBMCs. Libraries of TCR beta came from iRepertoire HTBI primers plus Arm-PCR of CDR3 regions. Per the authors' pipeline: Identified segments across samples numbered approximately 62 TRBV and about 15 TRBJ. TCRdb reanalysed the multiplex PCR reads using MiXCR and keeps one entry per CDR3 protein. In this record, the V and J calls reflect TCRdb's handling and not the investigators' own analysis. The repertoire includes some 430,000 distinct CDR3 sequences, roughly 21% of them detected once, and roughly 7.7% sits in the top ten.

V usage is TRBV9 and J usage is TRBJ1-6; the table names TRBD1, a call not compared with the DNA. This specimen consisted of peripheral blood mononuclear cells (PBMCs), obtained when the disease was refractory, from a patient treated with antithyroid drugs. This sequence was found in a female donor with Graves disease. The CDR3 sequence: CASWDSQRNSPLRL.